These T cell receptor beta chains were read from a single sample in a study of cytomegalovirus exposure and HLA in healthy donors. Only in-frame clones appear in the TCRdb table, and some are missing; sequencing was by immunoSEQ multiplex PCR. The sample features 45,000 to 70,000 clones, with 11% in its top ten. The specimen sequenced was PBMCs. Every receptor here comes from a woman aged 45-65 years in good health and CMV-seropositive. CDR3s include the opening cysteine and the closing phenylalanine or tryptophan. Fields, in order: V gene, J gene, CDR3 length, CDR3 protein.

V: TRBV14
J: TRBJ2-7
length: 15
CDR3: CASSTGLAGPCEQYF

V: TRBV5-1
J: TRBJ2-1
length: 15
CDR3: CASSSSGSAHNEQFF

V: TRBV30
J: TRBJ1-4
length: 15
CDR3: CAWSVTGHTNEKLFF

V: TRBV27
J: TRBJ2-7
length: 15
CDR3: CASSVRTGEGYEQYF

V: TRBV28
J: TRBJ2-7
length: 15
CDR3: CASSSLLAGVYEQYF

V: TRBV10-3
J: TRBJ1-5
length: 13
CDR3: CAITQDSNQPQHF

V: TRBV29-1
J: TRBJ2-7
length: 16
CDR3: CSVGRGPGQLTYEQYF

V: TRBV6-1
J: TRBJ1-2
length: 14
CDR3: CASRLMLANYGYTF

V: TRBV13
J: TRBJ2-6
length: 17
CDR3: CASSLSAGGYGANVLTF

V: TRBV18
J: TRBJ1-2
length: 16
CDR3: CASSPVRGSGFDGYTF

V: TRBV30
J: TRBJ2-3
length: 16
CDR3: CAWSGGLAGPTDTQYF

V: TRBV19
J: TRBJ2-7
length: 13
CDR3: CASSPTGSGEQYF

V: TRBV7-9
J: TRBJ1-4
length: 17
CDR3: CASPPAGGDATNEKLFF